These 29 T cell receptor beta chains originate from one sample sequenced in a study of CD8 T cells in Susac syndrome. The RNA, about 0.45 to 1 ug, was put through reverse transcription using random hexamers. TCRdb reprocessed the immunoSEQ multiplex PCR reads via MiXCR and lists one record per CDR3 protein. This table holds over 350,000 distinct CDR3 sequences, around 83% found once. The sequenced material came from CD8+ T cells from PBMCs. The receptors derive from a human donor with multiple sclerosis.

V is TRBV30 and J is TRBJ2-1, with D perhaps given as TRBD1 or TRBD2 (5 bases each). V dropped 0 bases and J dropped 2 bases, with 8 bases sitting between them. Germline CDR1 GTSNPN, CDR2 SVGIG (reference sequence). The CDR3 sequence is 14 residues long. CDR3 in DNA: TGTGCCTGGAGTGTAAGGGGAGCCTACAATGAGCAGTTCTTC. This sequence encodes CAWSVRGAYNEQFF.

The J gene is TRBJ2-7, the V gene TRBV19; 9 nucleotides line up with TRBD1. Germline V gene sequence: CDR1 LNHDA, CDR2 SQIVND (reference sequence). The trim removed 3 bases at V and 5 bases at J, leaving 5 bases unmatched. The CDR3 is 14 amino acids. This chain's CDR3 is CASSIGTGSHEQYF. Written as DNA, the CDR3 is TGTGCCAGTAGTATTGGGACAGGGAGCCACGAGCAGTACTTC.

The chain combines TRBV4-1 with TRBJ1-5; the D gene is possibly TRBD1 (5 bases). The CDR3 totals 20 residues. Between the trimmed V and J ends, which lost 2 bases and 0 bases, there was a span of 23 bases. Germline CDR1 MGHRA, CDR2 YSYEKL. The chain's CDR3 is CASSQLPAGTGPYSNQPQHF. The CDR3, as DNA: TGCGCCAGCAGCCAACTACCCGCCGGGACGGGACCTTATAGCAATCAGCCCCAGCATTTT.

V usage is TRBV20-1 and J usage is TRBJ2-1; D may be TRBD2 (5 bases). The CDR3 spans 15 residues. CDR1 and CDR2 (germline): DFQATT, SNEGSKA (reference sequence). V was trimmed by 6 bases and J by 7 bases, leaving 22 bases between them. CDR3 DNA: TGCAGTGCCACCACCGGGGTAGAGTTGTGGAATGAGCAGTTCTTC. This sequence encodes CSATTGVELWNEQFF.

The J gene is TRBJ2-1, the V gene TRBV4-1; tentatively, D is TRBD1 (5 bases). V dropped 0 bases and J dropped 8 bases, with 14 bases sitting between them. Germline CDR1 MGHRA, CDR2 YSYEKL. This CDR3 spans 15 amino acids. The CDR3, as DNA: TGCGCCAGCAGCCAAGAGTGGGGCCTTATCGATGAGCAGTTCTTC. It encodes CASSQEWGLIDEQFF.

This clonotype was counted between two and nine times. The rearrangement links TRBV6-1 to TRBJ2-7; tentative D call: TRBD2 (5 bases). V shed 3 bases and J shed 3 bases, with 9 bases lying between them. This CDR3 has 13 residues. Per the germline V gene, CDR1 is MNHNS and CDR2 is SASEGT. CDR3 region: CASSDTGFYEQYF. Written as DNA, the CDR3 is TGTGCCAGCAGTGACACGGGATTCTACGAGCAGTACTTC.

V is TRBV11-2 and J is TRBJ2-3; D not certain. Germline V gives CDR1 SGHAT, CDR2 FQNNGV. The V end lost 5 bases, the J end lost 7 bases, and 10 bases lay between the germline ends. The CDR3 covers 12 residues. The CDR3 DNA reads TGTGCCAGCAGCCCAGATACCTATACGCAGTATTTT. Its protein is CASSPDTYTQYF.

The chain combines TRBV12-3 or TRBV12-4 with TRBJ1-2; D remains unclear. The CDR3 is 13 amino acids. Trimming stripped 5 bases from V and 10 bases from J, with 17 bases between. The CDR3 reads CASSAPGSSTYTF. The CDR3 DNA reads as TGTGCCAGCAGTGCCCCGGGGTCCTCAACCTACACCTTC.

The chain joins TRBV9 to TRBJ1-1, with a possible D match to TRBD1 (5 bases). Germline CDR1 and CDR2: SGDLS and YYNGEE. The CDR3 loop spans 15 amino acids. Deletions cut 1 base from V and 5 bases from J, with 15 bases between. The CDR3 here is CASSVTQGEGTEAFF. CDR3 nucleotides: TGTGCCAGCAGCGTAACCCAGGGAGAAGGTACTGAAGCTTTCTTT.

V usage is TRBV12-3 or TRBV12-4 and J usage is TRBJ2-7; 14 nucleotides line up with TRBD2. CDR3 length: 15 amino acids. V shed 5 bases and J 2 bases; nucleotides not matched to a gene: 2. The CDR3 region has the DNA TGTGCCAGCAGTGTGACTAGCGGGAGGGCCTACGAGCAGTACTTC. It is translated as CASSVTSGRAYEQYF.

This chain connects TRBV27 to TRBJ2-7; TRBD2 aligns across 8 bases. The CDR3 contains 16 residues. The V and J ends lost 5 bases and 3 bases, in that order; junction bases with no gene match: 12. Germline loops: CDR1 MNHEY, CDR2 SMNVEV (reference sequence). DNA of the CDR3: TGTGCCAGCAGTACCCGGGACGCCGGGGGGGTCTACGAGCAGTACTTC. This translates into CASSTRDAGGVYEQYF.

CDR3 sequence (DNA): TGTGCCACCAGCAGAGATTTCGAGTCAGGTAATCAGCCCCAGCATTTT. Amino acids: CATSRDFESGNQPQHF. The rearrangement uses TRBV15 and TRBJ1-5; no definite D call. Per germline, CDR1 LNHNV and CDR2 YYDKDF (reference sequence). The CDR3 covers 16 residues. V was pared by 0 bases and J by 4 bases, with 13 bases between.

V gene TRBV10-3 combines with J gene TRBJ2-2; the D gene is possibly TRBD1 (5 bases). CDR1 and CDR2 from the germline V gene are ENHRY and SYGVKD. The CDR3 spans 15 residues. The ends were cut back, 3 bases at V and 0 bases at J, with 8 bases in the middle. The chain's CDR3 is CAISDVRANTGELFF. The DNA of the CDR3 is TGTGCCATCAGTGATGTCAGGGCGAACACCGGGGAGCTGTTTTTT.

The V gene is TRBV5-1, the J gene TRBJ1-2; D might be TRBD1 (6 bases). The germline gives CDR1 SGHRS, CDR2 YFSETQ. The V and J ends lost 4 bases and 8 bases respectively, with 18 bases between them. The CDR3 runs 14 residues. The CDR3 DNA sequence: TGCGCCAGCAGCCCTTTAGGGGAGGGGGACGGCTACACCTTC. Translation: CASSPLGEGDGYTF.

The V call is TRBV20-1, the J call TRBJ2-5, with D perhaps TRBD1 (5 bases). Looked up from germline, CDR1 is DFQATT and CDR2 is SNEGSKA (reference sequence). The CDR3 totals 15 residues. V lost 0 bases and J 1 base, leaving 12 bases between the germline ends. CDR3 coding DNA: TGCAGTGCTAGAGATTTCGAGGACACCCAAGAGACCCAGTACTTC. Translating it yields CSARDFEDTQETQYF.

The chain couples TRBV5-6 to TRBJ1-2, with D perhaps matching TRBD1 (6 bases). Germline V lookup: CDR1 SGHDT, CDR2 YYEEEE. V was trimmed by 1 base and J by 3 bases, leaving 16 bases between them. There are 16 residues in the CDR3. This chain's CDR3 is CASSLLGEQGDYGYTF. The CDR3 DNA reads as TGTGCCAGCAGCTTGTTGGGCGAACAGGGTGACTATGGCTACACCTTC.

This chain connects TRBV3-1 to TRBJ2-1; D possibly corresponds to TRBD2 (5 bases). The length of the CDR3 is 14 residues. V was shortened by 3 bases and J by 5 bases, with 11 bases between the two germline ends. Germline lookup yields CDR1 LGHDT and CDR2 YNNKEL (reference sequence). The CDR3 nucleotides are TGTGCCAGCAGCCAGCCGGACTTGGACAATGAGCAGTTCTTC. Amino acid sequence: CASSQPDLDNEQFF.

This sequence joins TRBV29-1 and TRBJ2-5; unclear D gene. CDR3 length equals 10 residues. Germline loops: CDR1 SQVTM, CDR2 ANQGSEA. V was trimmed by 7 bases and J by 5 bases, leaving 8 bases between them. The CDR3 is CSAVGETQYF. DNA for the CDR3: TGCAGCGCTGTAGGGGAGACCCAGTACTTC.

The chain couples TRBV2 to TRBJ2-5; TRBD1 or TRBD2 may be the D gene (6 bases each). Trimming cost V 7 bases and J 5 bases, with 17 bases left between them. Germline V gives CDR1 SNHLY, CDR2 FYNNEI. This CDR3 has 14 amino acids. The CDR3 is CASTPSPGAETQYF. The CDR3 nucleotides are TGTGCCAGCACTCCATCTCCGGGGGCGGAGACCCAGTACTTC.

The chain has TRBV5-1 and TRBJ1-3, with D possibly being TRBD1 (5 bases). Germline V CDR1 and CDR2: SGHRS, YFSETQ. This CDR3 has 13 amino acids. V was cut by 5 bases and J by 4 bases, with 10 bases left in between. CDR3 sequence: CASRGVLGNTIYF. The CDR3 DNA sequence: TGCGCCAGCAGAGGGGTGCTCGGAAACACCATATATTTT.

The chain uses TRBV27 and TRBJ2-1; D is possibly TRBD1 or TRBD2 (5 bases each). CDR3 length: 14 amino acids. Germline CDR1 and CDR2: MNHEY and SMNVEV (reference sequence). V lost 0 bases and J lost 8, with 11 bases in between. CDR3 coding DNA: TGTGCCAGCAGTTTATCCACCATGGGGGATGAGCAGTTCTTC. This gives the protein CASSLSTMGDEQFF.

The chain combines TRBV20-1 with TRBJ2-1, with 8 bases matching TRBD2. There are 15 residues in the CDR3. The V and J ends lost 2 bases and 3 bases, in that order; junction bases with no gene match: 6. Germline V gene sequence: CDR1 DFQATT, CDR2 SNEGSKA (reference sequence). CDR3 DNA: TGCAGTGCTAGATTAACGGGAGGGTACTACAATGAGCAGTTCTTC. Protein: CSARLTGGYYNEQFF.

The chain couples TRBV29-1 to TRBJ2-2, with 9 bases aligning to TRBD1. V gave up 4 bases and J gave up 7 bases; unmatched junction bases: 4. The germline V gene has CDR1 SQVTM and CDR2 ANQGSEA. This CDR3 is 13 amino acids long. DNA of the CDR3: TGCAGCGTTGGGACAGGGGACCACGGGGAGCTGTTTTTT. Amino acids: CSVGTGDHGELFF.

This clonotype occurred once. The V and J genes are TRBV6-2 or TRBV6-3 and TRBJ2-6; possibly TRBD2 for D (5 bases). V was clipped by 11 bases and J by 1 base, with 15 bases between them. The germline V gene encodes CDR1 MNHEY and CDR2 SVGEGT. The CDR3 loop spans 15 amino acids. As DNA, the CDR3 is TGTGCCGCCCAGGCGTGGGAGTCTGGGGCCAACGTCCTGACTTTC. It is translated as CAAQAWESGANVLTF.

V is TRBV5-1 and J is TRBJ2-1; either TRBD1 or TRBD2 may fit D (5 bases each). The CDR3 contains 15 residues. The germline gives CDR1 SGHRS, CDR2 YFSETQ. With 0 bases removed from V and 2 bases from J, the gap between germline ends came to 9 bases. The CDR3 sequence is CASSLEQGPYNEQFF. CDR3 sequence (DNA): TGCGCCAGCAGCTTGGAGCAGGGACCCTACAATGAGCAGTTCTTC.

This clonotype was detected only once. The chain links TRBV27 to TRBJ2-7, with D unclear. Trimming stripped 4 bases from V and 5 bases from J, with 15 bases between. In germline, CDR1 is MNHEY, CDR2 SMNVEV (reference sequence). The CDR3 loop spans 14 amino acids. CDR3 loop: CASSSLGPPNEQYF. The CDR3 DNA follows: TGTGCCAGCAGTTCCCTAGGGCCCCCGAACGAGCAGTACTTC.

The CDR3 loop reads CASSEDPGPAEKLFF. The CDR3 nucleotides are TGTGCCAGCAGTGAGGATCCGGGACCGGCGGAAAAACTGTTTTTT. The V call is TRBV6-1, the J call TRBJ1-4; the D gene is possibly TRBD1 (5 bases). Per germline, CDR1 MNHNS and CDR2 SASEGT. Trimming stripped 3 bases from V and 8 bases from J, with 16 bases between. This CDR3 spans 15 amino acids.

The rearrangement uses TRBV30 and TRBJ2-3; TRBD2 agrees at 7 bases. The CDR3 consists of 14 residues. In germline, CDR1 is GTSNPN, CDR2 SVGIG (reference sequence). V shed 4 bases and J 3 bases; nucleotides not matched to a gene: 7. The DNA for the CDR3 is TGTGCCTGGACGGGGGGAATGAGTACAGATACGCAGTATTTT. This sequence encodes CAWTGGMSTDTQYF.

The rearrangement links TRBV6-2 or TRBV6-3 to TRBJ2-7, with D unresolved. There are 14 residues in the CDR3. Germline-derived CDR1 and CDR2 are MNHEY and SVGEGT. Trimming took off 2 bases at V and 3 bases at J, with 11 bases between the two ends. This CDR3 is CASSYHGPNYEQYF. The CDR3 nucleotides are TGTGCCAGCAGTTACCATGGACCAAACTACGAGCAGTACTTC.